The next 20 T cell receptor beta chains were all read from a single sample in a study of CD8+ T cells in alopecia areata. Treatment indicated: oral pan-JAK inhibitor, 5-10 mg twice daily. Extraction of RNA preceded its reverse transcription into cDNA, which served as the sequencing template. TCRdb's table, derived via immunoSEQ multiplex PCR, lists solely in-frame clones and lacks some. Of roughly 140,000 clones in the sample, around 82% were seen once. Sequencing was performed on CD8+ T cells sorted from blood, taken at week 4, from a patient treated with tofacitinib. The receptors come from a human donor with alopecia areata.

This clone occurred once. This chain joins TRBV7-9 and TRBJ2-7; tentatively, D is TRBD1 (6 bases). This CDR3 has 14 amino acids. V shed 3 bases and J shed 5 bases, with 14 bases lying between them. From germline, CDR1 is SEHNR and CDR2 FQNEAQ (reference sequence). CDR3 sequence (DNA): TGTGCCAGCAGCTTTCTTCAGGGGCTGGACGAGCAGTACTTC. It is translated as CASSFLQGLDEQYF.

The chain is built from TRBV29-1 and TRBJ2-7; D could derive from TRBD1 or TRBD2 (5 bases each). The V end was cut by 3 bases, the J end by 2 bases, with 8 bases between. Per germline, CDR1 SQVTM and CDR2 ANQGSEA. The CDR3 has 12 amino acids. The CDR3, as DNA: TGCAGCGTTGAGAAGGGACCCTACGAGCAGTACTTC. The encoded protein is CSVEKGPYEQYF.

This clone has only one observation. V and J are TRBV15 and TRBJ1-1; D unclear. CDR3 length: 14 residues. V was cut by 1 base and J by 10 bases, with 16 bases left in between. Germline loops: CDR1 LNHNV, CDR2 YYDKDF (reference sequence). CDR3 in amino acids: CATSRVIGESVAFF. In DNA form, the CDR3 reads TGTGCCACCAGCAGAGTCATCGGGGAGAGTGTAGCTTTCTTT.

This chain joins TRBV29-1 and TRBJ1-2; no clear D gene. The CDR3 covers 13 residues. Germline CDR1 reads SQVTM; CDR2 reads ANQGSEA. The germline V and J ends were trimmed by 2 bases and 6 bases, with 13 bases remaining between them. The CDR3 nucleotides read TGCAGCGTTGAACGACCGTCCGGGAATGGCTACACCTTC. Protein sequence: CSVERPSGNGYTF.

The chain couples TRBV27 to TRBJ2-1; 9 bases align to TRBD1. The trim removed 0 bases at V and 6 bases at J, leaving 0 bases unmatched. Per the germline V gene, CDR1 is MNHEY and CDR2 is SMNVEV (reference sequence). The CDR3 covers 14 residues. As DNA, the CDR3 is TGTGCCAGCAGTTTATCGACAGGGGGCAATGAGCAGTTCTTC. Translating it yields CASSLSTGGNEQFF.

The chain links TRBV6-4 to TRBJ2-3; D is possibly TRBD2 (6 bases). The CDR3 is 14 amino acids. Germline values: CDR1 MRHNA, CDR2 SNTAGT. Trimming took 4 bases from V and 1 from J, leaving 9 bases between them. CDR3 amino acids: CASSGWGGTDTQYF. Written as DNA, the CDR3 is TGTGCCAGCAGTGGTTGGGGGGGCACAGATACGCAGTATTTT.

A single count supports this clone. The chain links TRBV19 to TRBJ1-1; 7 positions match TRBD1. The germline V gene has CDR1 LNHDA and CDR2 SQIVND (reference sequence). The CDR3 spans 15 residues. Germline trimming cut 5 bases from V and 5 bases from J; bases unmatched to any gene: 11. In DNA form, the CDR3 reads TGTGCCAGTAGTCCCTACAGGGGCGCTGATACTGAAGCTTTCTTT. Translated: CASSPYRGADTEAFF.

The chain links TRBV15 to TRBJ1-1, with 8 bases identical to TRBD1. This CDR3 is built from 14 residues. The V segment lost 4 bases and the J segment 5 bases; nucleotides outside the gene matches: 6. Germline lookup yields CDR1 LNHNV and CDR2 YYDKDF (reference sequence). The CDR3 loop reads CATSTGTGRTEAFF. CDR3 nucleotides: TGTGCCACCAGCACGGGGACAGGTAGGACTGAAGCTTTCTTT.

CDR3 in amino acids: CASTPSLNYGYTF. The CDR3 region has the DNA TGTGCCAGTACCCCATCTCTTAACTATGGCTACACCTTC. This chain joins TRBV19 and TRBJ1-2; D is uncertain. Per germline, CDR1 LNHDA and CDR2 SQIVND (reference sequence). The CDR3 runs 13 residues. The V end lost 7 bases, the J end lost 1 base, and 10 bases lay between the germline ends.

The chain combines TRBV7-9 with TRBJ2-1, with D possibly being TRBD2 (6 bases). Germline V gene sequence: CDR1 SEHNR, CDR2 FQNEAQ (reference sequence). V lost 6 bases and J lost 10, with 13 bases in between. The length of the CDR3 is 12 residues. CDR3 protein: CASSLRTTEQFF. CDR3 DNA sequence: TGTGCCAGCAGTTTAAGGACTACCGAGCAGTTCTTC.

The chain employs TRBV7-9 and TRBJ2-2; D gene ambiguous. Germline V gives CDR1 SEHNR, CDR2 FQNEAQ (reference sequence). There are 16 residues in the CDR3. The V and J ends lost 4 bases and 1 base respectively, with 13 bases between them. The CDR3 DNA follows: TGTGCCAGCAGCTCTACCCTCTCAATGAACACCGGGGAGCTGTTTTTT. This gives the protein CASSSTLSMNTGELFF.

This sequence joins TRBV7-2 and TRBJ2-7; possible D gene TRBD1, 6 bases. Germline CDR1 reads SGHTA; CDR2 reads FQGNSA. Trimming left V 2 bases short and J 4 bases short, with 12 bases between. There are 14 residues in the CDR3. This CDR3 reads CASSLLGTLYEQYF. Written as DNA, the CDR3 is TGTGCCAGCAGCTTACTTGGGACACTTTACGAGCAGTACTTC.

The rearrangement uses TRBV27 and TRBJ2-5; the D is unclear. V lost 2 bases to trimming and J lost 2 bases, with 6 bases between them. CDR1 is MNHEY and CDR2 is SMNVEV in the germline V gene (reference sequence). The CDR3 has 13 residues. CDR3 nucleotide sequence: TGTGCCAGCAGTTTAAGGCAGCAAGAGACCCAGTACTTC. It specifies CASSLRQQETQYF.

The gene calls are TRBV7-8 and TRBJ1-6; the match to TRBD1 covers 9 bases. The CDR3 is 14 residues long. J gave up 7 bases and V 4 bases, and 2 bases lay outside the gene matches. CDR1 SGHVS and CDR2 FQNEAQ come from the germline V gene. CDR3 region: CASSSGQGNSPLHF. As DNA, the CDR3 is TGTGCCAGCAGCTCCGGACAGGGGAATTCACCCCTCCACTTT.

CDR3 sequence: CASSATSSDTQYF. The CDR3 region has the DNA TGTGCCAGCAGCGCGACTAGCTCAGATACGCAGTATTTT. V and J are TRBV7-9 and TRBJ2-3, with TRBD2 identical over 7 bases. V lost 5 bases and J lost 4; bases outside the gene matches: 3. The CDR3 spans 13 residues. The germline CDR1 and CDR2 sequences are SEHNR and FQNEAQ (reference sequence).

The chain couples TRBV4-1 to TRBJ2-7; D is perhaps TRBD1 or TRBD2 (6 bases each). This CDR3 is 14 amino acids long. Germline CDR1 reads MGHRA; CDR2 reads YSYEKL. V lost 1 base and J lost 1, with 8 bases in between. CDR3 sequence reads: CASSQGGGSYEQYF. The CDR3 DNA follows: TGCGCCAGCAGCCAAGGAGGGGGGTCCTACGAGCAGTACTTC.

V usage is TRBV6-5 and J usage is TRBJ2-5, with D possibly matching TRBD1 (5 bases). CDR3 size: 12 residues. Deletions cut 2 bases from V and 9 bases from J, with 10 bases between. The germline V gene has CDR1 MNHEY and CDR2 SVGAGI. The CDR3 protein is CASSYEKGPQYF. The CDR3 coding sequence is TGTGCCAGCAGTTACGAGAAGGGGCCCCAGTACTTC.

The chain combines TRBV7-9 with TRBJ2-3; a possible D gene is TRBD2 (6 bases). Trimming stripped 4 bases from V and 2 bases from J, with 16 bases between. The CDR3 consists of 16 residues. Germline CDR1 reads SEHNR; CDR2 reads FQNEAQ (reference sequence). The CDR3 bases are TGTGCCAGCAGCTCGTGGGACGGGGGTCCCACAGATACGCAGTATTTT. Amino acid sequence: CASSSWDGGPTDTQYF.

In its sample, this clone was seen a few times. The chain uses TRBV7-8 and TRBJ2-5, with 12 nucleotides matching TRBD1. V gave up 7 bases and J gave up 5 bases; unmatched junction bases: 8. The V gene's germline CDR1 is SGHVS and CDR2 FQNEAQ. The CDR3 has 15 amino acids. CDR3 protein: CASTGTGGAWETQYF. In DNA form, the CDR3 reads TGTGCCAGCACCGGGACAGGGGGCGCTTGGGAGACCCAGTACTTC.

This rearrangement joins TRBV19 to TRBJ2-3, with 11 bases fitting TRBD2. The CDR3 sequence is 13 residues long. Germline loops: CDR1 LNHDA, CDR2 SQIVND (reference sequence). Trimming removed 7 bases from V and 6 bases from J; junction bases left unmatched: 3. CDR3 sequence (DNA): TGTGCCAGTACACTAGCGGGGGCGGATACGCAGTATTTT. Its translation is CASTLAGADTQYF.